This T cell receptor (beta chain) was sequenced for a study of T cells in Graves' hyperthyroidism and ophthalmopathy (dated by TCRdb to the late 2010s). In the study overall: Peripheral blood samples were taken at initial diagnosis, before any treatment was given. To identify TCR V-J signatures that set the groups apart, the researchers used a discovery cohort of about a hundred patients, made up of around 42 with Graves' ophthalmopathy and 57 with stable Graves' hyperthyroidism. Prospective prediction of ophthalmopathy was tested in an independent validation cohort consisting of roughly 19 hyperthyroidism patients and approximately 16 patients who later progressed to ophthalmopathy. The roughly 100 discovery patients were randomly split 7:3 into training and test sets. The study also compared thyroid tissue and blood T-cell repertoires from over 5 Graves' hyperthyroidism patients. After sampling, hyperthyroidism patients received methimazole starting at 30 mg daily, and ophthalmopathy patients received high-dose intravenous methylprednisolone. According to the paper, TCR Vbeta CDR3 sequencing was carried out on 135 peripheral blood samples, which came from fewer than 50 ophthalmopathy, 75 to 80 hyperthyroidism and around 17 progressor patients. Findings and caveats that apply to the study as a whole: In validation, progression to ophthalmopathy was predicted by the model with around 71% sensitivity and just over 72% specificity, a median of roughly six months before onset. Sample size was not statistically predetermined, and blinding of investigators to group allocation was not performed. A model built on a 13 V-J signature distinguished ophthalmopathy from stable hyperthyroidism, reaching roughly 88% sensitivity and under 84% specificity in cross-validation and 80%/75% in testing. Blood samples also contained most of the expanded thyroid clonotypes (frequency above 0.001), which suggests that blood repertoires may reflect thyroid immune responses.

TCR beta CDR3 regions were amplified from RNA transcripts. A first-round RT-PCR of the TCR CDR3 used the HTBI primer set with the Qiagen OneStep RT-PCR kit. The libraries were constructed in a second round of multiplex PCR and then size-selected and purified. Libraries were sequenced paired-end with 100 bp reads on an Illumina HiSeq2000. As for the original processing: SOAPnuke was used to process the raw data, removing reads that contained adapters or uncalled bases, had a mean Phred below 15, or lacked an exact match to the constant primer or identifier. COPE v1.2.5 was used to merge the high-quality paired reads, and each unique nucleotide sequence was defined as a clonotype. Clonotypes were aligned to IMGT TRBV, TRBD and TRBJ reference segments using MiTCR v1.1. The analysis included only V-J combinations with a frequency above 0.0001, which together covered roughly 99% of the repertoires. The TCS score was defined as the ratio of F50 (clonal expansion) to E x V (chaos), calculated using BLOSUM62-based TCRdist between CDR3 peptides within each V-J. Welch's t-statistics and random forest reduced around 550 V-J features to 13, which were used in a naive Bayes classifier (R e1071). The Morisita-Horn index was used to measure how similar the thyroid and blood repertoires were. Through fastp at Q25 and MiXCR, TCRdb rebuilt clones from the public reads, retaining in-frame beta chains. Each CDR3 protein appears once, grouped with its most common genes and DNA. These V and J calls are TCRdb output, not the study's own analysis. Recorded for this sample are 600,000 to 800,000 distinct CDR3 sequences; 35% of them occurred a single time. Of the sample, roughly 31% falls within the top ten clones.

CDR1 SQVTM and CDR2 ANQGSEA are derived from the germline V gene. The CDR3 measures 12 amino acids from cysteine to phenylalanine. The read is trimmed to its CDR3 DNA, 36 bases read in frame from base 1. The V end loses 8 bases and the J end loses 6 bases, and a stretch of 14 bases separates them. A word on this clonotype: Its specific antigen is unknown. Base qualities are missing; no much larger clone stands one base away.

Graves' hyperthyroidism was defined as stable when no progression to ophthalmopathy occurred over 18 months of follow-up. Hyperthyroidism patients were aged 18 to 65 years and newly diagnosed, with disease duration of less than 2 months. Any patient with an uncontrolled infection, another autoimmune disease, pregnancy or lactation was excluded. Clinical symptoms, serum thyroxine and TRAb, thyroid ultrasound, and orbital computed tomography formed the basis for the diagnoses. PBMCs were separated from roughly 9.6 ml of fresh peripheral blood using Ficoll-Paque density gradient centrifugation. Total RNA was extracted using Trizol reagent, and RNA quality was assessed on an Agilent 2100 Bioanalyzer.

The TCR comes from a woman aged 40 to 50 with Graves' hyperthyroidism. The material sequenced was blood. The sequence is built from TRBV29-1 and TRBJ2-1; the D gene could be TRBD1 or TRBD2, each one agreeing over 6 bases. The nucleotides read TGCAGCTCACCACAGGGAGGCAATGAGCAGTTCTTC. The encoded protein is CSSPQGGNEQFF.